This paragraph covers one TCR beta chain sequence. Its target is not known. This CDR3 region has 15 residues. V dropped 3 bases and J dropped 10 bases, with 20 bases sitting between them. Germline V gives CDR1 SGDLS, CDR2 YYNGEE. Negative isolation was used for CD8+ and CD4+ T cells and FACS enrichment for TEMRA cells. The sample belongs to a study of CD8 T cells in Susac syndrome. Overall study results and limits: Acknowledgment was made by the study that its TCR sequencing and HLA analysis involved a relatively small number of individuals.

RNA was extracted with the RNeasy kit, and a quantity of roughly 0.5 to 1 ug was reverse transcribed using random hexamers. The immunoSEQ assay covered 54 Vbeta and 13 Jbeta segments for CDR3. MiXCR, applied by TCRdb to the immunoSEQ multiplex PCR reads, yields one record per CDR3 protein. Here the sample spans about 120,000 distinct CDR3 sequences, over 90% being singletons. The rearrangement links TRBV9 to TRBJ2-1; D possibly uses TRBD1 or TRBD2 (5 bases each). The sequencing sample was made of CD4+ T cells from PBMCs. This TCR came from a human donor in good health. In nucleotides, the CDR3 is TGTGCCAGCAGCGGAACCGGGACGGACCTTGAGGAGCAGTTCTTC. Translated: CASSGTGTDLEEQFF.